This is a list of T cell receptor beta chains from one sample in a study of blood T cell repertoires in COVID-19. Libraries were prepared by immunoSEQ multiplex PCR; TCRdb keeps only in-frame clonotypes and omits some of them. The sample gives about 85,000 clones, around 80% of which show up once; about 11% is in the top ten. Sequenced: peripheral blood. The receptor source for this set is a man between 65 and 85 years old with acute or convalescent COVID-19. Each CDR3 is given with its conserved first and last residue. A D gene is named only where the DNA matches it firmly. The size of a clone is reported for some rows only, either as once, few or many, or as a class for expanded clones.

j_call | v_call | cdr3_length | d_call | clone_size | cdr3_nt | cdr3_aa
TRBJ2-6 | TRBV7-9 | 19 | TRBD1 | NA | TGTGCCAGCACCCCCGTAGGAGGGACAGGGGACGGCGGGGCCAACGTCCTGACTTTC | CASTPVGGTGDGGANVLTF
TRBJ2-1 | TRBV21-1 | 12 | NA | NA | TGTGCCAGCAGTGGGGCACACAATGAGCAGTTCTTC | CASSGAHNEQFF
TRBJ1-3 | TRBV3-1/TRBV3-2 | 14 | NA | once | TGTGCCAGCAGCCTCGGGGTACAAGGAAACACCATATATTTT | CASSLGVQGNTIYF
TRBJ1-3 | TRBV18 | 17 | NA | NA | TGTGCCAGCTCACCGCTTGAGACCGGGGGGCCTGGAAACACCATATATTTT | CASSPLETGGPGNTIYF
TRBJ1-2 | TRBV5-1 | 14 | NA | NA | TGCGCCAGCAGCTTGGAGGCAGGGAGGGTCGGCTACACCTTC | CASSLEAGRVGYTF
TRBJ1-1 | TRBV3-1/TRBV3-2 | 15 | TRBD1 | NA | TGTGCCAGCAGCCGTGGGGACAGGGAGAACACTGAAGCTTTCTTT | CASSRGDRENTEAFF
TRBJ1-2 | TRBV10-3 | 13 | NA | NA | TGTGCCATTAGCCCCGGGACTGAGGAGGGCTACACCTTC | CAISPGTEEGYTF
TRBJ2-3 | TRBV5-1 | 14 | TRBD2 | few | TGCGCCAGCAGCTTGGGCGGGGGGCTGGATACGCAGTATTTT | CASSLGGGLDTQYF
TRBJ1-4 | TRBV5-5 | 15 | NA | NA | TGTGCCAGCAGCCCCCGGGGGAAGACTAATGAAAAACTGTTTTTT | CASSPRGKTNEKLFF
TRBJ2-7 | TRBV5-1 | 15 | NA | NA | TGCGCCAGCAGCTTGGTAGCCCGGGGAATCTACGAGCAGTACTTC | CASSLVARGIYEQYF
TRBJ1-3 | TRBV6-5 | 13 | TRBD1 | NA | TGTGCCAGCGGGGACAGCTCTGGAAACACCATATATTTT | CASGDSSGNTIYF
TRBJ1-6 | TRBV4-2 | 16 | NA | few | TGTGCCAGCAGCCAAGAGGGGGGATTAGTAAAATCACCCCTCCACTTT | CASSQEGGLVKSPLHF
TRBJ2-3 | TRBV7-9 | 17 | TRBD1 | NA | TGTGCCAGCAGCCCAGCCCCGGGACAGGGAGTGACAGATACGCAGTATTTT | CASSPAPGQGVTDTQYF
TRBJ2-1 | TRBV5-1 | 14 | NA | NA | TGCGCCAGCAGCGCCAATTTACAGGGTCAGGGTCGGTTCTTC | CASSANLQGQGRFF
TRBJ2-2 | TRBV19 | 13 | NA | NA | TGTGCCAGTAGTCCCGAGGGCGCCGGGGAGCTGTTTTTT | CASSPEGAGELFF
TRBJ2-4 | TRBV3-1/TRBV3-2 | 15 | TRBD1 | NA | TGTGCCAGCAGCCAAGCCGGGACAGGGGGTGGCATTCAGTACTTC | CASSQAGTGGGIQYF
TRBJ1-4 | TRBV25-1 | 16 | TRBD1 | NA | TGTGCCAGCAGTGAATATAGGACAGGGGGCGGCGAAAAACTGTTTTTT | CASSEYRTGGGEKLFF
TRBJ2-2 | TRBV4-2 | 14 | NA | NA | TGTGCCAGCAGCCAACGTCTAGCGTCCGGGGAGCTGTTTTTT | CASSQRLASGELFF
TRBJ1-3 | TRBV5-4 | 14 | TRBD1 | NA | TGTGCCAGCAGCCCGGGACAGGCAGGAAACACCATATATTTT | CASSPGQAGNTIYF
TRBJ2-5 | TRBV28 | 15 | TRBD1 | NA | TGTGCCAGCAGTCTCCGGGACAGCAAAGAAGAGACCCAGTACTTC | CASSLRDSKEETQYF
TRBJ1-2 | TRBV28 | 14 | TRBD1 | NA | TGTGCCAGCCTAACAGGGGGAACTAACTATGGCTACACCTTC | CASLTGGTNYGYTF
TRBJ2-3 | TRBV28 | 15 | TRBD2 | NA | TGTGCCAGCAGCCCCCAAATAGCGGGGGGTGATACGCAGTATTTT | CASSPQIAGGDTQYF
TRBJ2-4 | TRBV3-1/TRBV3-2 | 16 | NA | NA | TGTGCCAGCAGCCACTCCCCCAGGGCATCCAAAAACATTCAGTACTTC | CASSHSPRASKNIQYF
TRBJ2-1 | TRBV28 | 13 | TRBD2 | once | TGTGCCAGCAGGAGCGGGGGGGCACATGAGCAGTTCTTC | CASRSGGAHEQFF
TRBJ2-3 | TRBV5-1 | 16 | TRBD1 | NA | TGCGCCAGCAGCTTATATTCGACAGGGAGCACAGATACGCAGTATTTT | CASSLYSTGSTDTQYF
TRBJ1-2 | TRBV5-8 | 12 | NA | NA | TGTGCCAGCAGCTGGGGACTTAATGGCTACACCTTC | CASSWGLNGYTF
TRBJ2-7 | TRBV18 | 16 | TRBD1 | NA | TGTGCCAGCTCACCTTCCGATAACAGGGGTACCTACGAGCAGTACTTC | CASSPSDNRGTYEQYF
TRBJ1-2 | TRBV28 | 13 | NA | NA | TGTGCCAGCAGTTTAGGGGGAGGCTATGGCTACACCTTC | CASSLGGGYGYTF
TRBJ2-1 | TRBV24-1 | 15 | TRBD1 | NA | TGTGCCACCAGTGATTCGGACAGGGTATACAATGAGCAGTTCTTC | CATSDSDRVYNEQFF
TRBJ1-1 | TRBV2 | 14 | TRBD1 | few | TGTGCCAGCAGCCGGGACAGGGGTGTCACTGAAGCTTTCTTT | CASSRDRGVTEAFF
TRBJ2-1 | TRBV9 | 12 | NA | NA | TGTGCCAGCAGGTCGGACAGCCATGAGCAGTTCTTC | CASRSDSHEQFF
TRBJ2-2 | TRBV19 | 17 | TRBD2 | NA | TGTGCCAGTAGTCCCCGGCGGGGGGTGAGATCTACCGGGGAGCTGTTTTTT | CASSPRRGVRSTGELFF
TRBJ1-2 | TRBV18 | 13 | NA | many | TGTGCCAGCTCACCACCGGACAGTTATGGCTACACCTTC | CASSPPDSYGYTF
TRBJ1-5 | TRBV6-5 | 14 | NA | NA | TGTGCCAGCAGTAGGGGGGGAATAAATCAGCCCCAGCATTTT | CASSRGGINQPQHF
TRBJ2-3 | TRBV7-8 | 16 | TRBD2 | NA | TGTGCCAGCAGCCTACAGCGGGGGCAGAGCACAGATACGCAGTATTTT | CASSLQRGQSTDTQYF
TRBJ2-2 | TRBV11-3 | 16 | NA | NA | TGTGCCAGCAGCTTAGGAGGCGGCGTAGGCACCGGGGAGCTGTTTTTT | CASSLGGGVGTGELFF
TRBJ2-7 | TRBV5-1 | 17 | TRBD1 | few | TGCGCCAGCAGCTTGAAGGGAGGACAGGGGGCATCCTACGAGCAGTACTTC | CASSLKGGQGASYEQYF
TRBJ2-3 | TRBV10-1 | 14 | NA | NA | TGCGCCAGCAGTGAGCTCTCTAGCACAGATACGCAGTATTTT | CASSELSSTDTQYF
TRBJ1-2 | TRBV11-2 | 15 | TRBD1 | NA | TGTGCCAGCAGCTTAGACAGGGGGATTCGGGATGGCTACACCTTC | CASSLDRGIRDGYTF